This TCR beta chain comes out of a study of regulatory T cells in long-lasting Graves disease. Time point in this sample: newly diagnosed GD, antithyroid drugs for less than 3 months. With RNA extracted from PBMCs as input, the TCR library was made. The CDR3 is made up of 17 amino acids. Trimming cost V 4 bases and J 6 bases; bases outside gene matches: 11. The germline V gene has CDR1 LGHDT and CDR2 YNNKEL (reference sequence). Construction of TCR beta libraries relied on iRepertoire HTBI primers and on Arm-PCR targeting CDR3 regions. TCRdb redid the calling of the multiplex PCR reads with MiXCR, one entry per CDR3 protein. The repertoire has roughly 500,000 distinct CDR3 sequences, roughly 13% of them found once; the top ten carry roughly a tenth. The same data also contributed to another study, on T cells in Graves' hyperthyroidism and ophthalmopathy. Turning to that study: The model identified upcoming ophthalmopathy a median about six months ahead of onset.

The sequence derives from a man aged 25-45 years with Graves disease. Sequenced material: peripheral blood mononuclear cells (PBMCs), taken at new diagnosis, from a patient treated with antithyroid drugs. J is TRBJ2-1 and V is TRBV3-1, with 11 bases identical to TRBD2. The CDR3 reads CASSPHGTSGLFNEQFF. The CDR3 DNA sequence: TGTGCCAGCAGCCCTCACGGGACTAGCGGACTGTTCAATGAGCAGTTCTTC.